This T cell receptor (beta chain) was documented in a study of OX40 agonist ivuxolimab in advanced cancers. About the investigation overall: Ivuxolimab was an agonistic, fully human IgG2 monoclonal antibody directed against OX40 (CD134), a costimulatory receptor. The paper describes the monotherapy dose-escalation part (N ≈ 49 patients) of the phase I trial of ivuxolimab. Three dose-escalation patients achieved partial responses, one with hepatocellular carcinoma and two with cutaneous melanoma. Among the roughly 50 dose-escalation patients, 19 had hepatocellular carcinoma, 15 or so melanoma, 9 renal cell carcinoma and 9 head and neck cancer. Intravenous ivuxolimab was administered to patients every 2 weeks at six dose levels: 0.01, 0.1, 0.3, 1.5, 3 and 10 mg/kg. Patients were allowed to have had prior anti-PD-1, anti-PD-L1 or anti-CTLA-4 therapy, and approximately 37% of the dose-escalation patients had been treated with checkpoint inhibitors. The point of sequencing TCRbeta in the periphery was to test whether ivuxolimab changed TCR sequence diversity and drove clonal T-cell expansion. A male proportion of roughly 80% and a mean age of 60 years, ranging from roughly 23 to 80, were recorded for the dose-escalation cohort. Overall study results and their limits: After ivuxolimab, more expanded clones were found on average in CD8+ T cells than in CD4+ T cells. Partial responders in the 0.1-3.0 mg/kg groups had among the lowest normalized peripheral clonal expansion, especially among CD8+ T cells. The antigen specificity of the clonally expanded peripheral T cells was not determined. Low levels of normalized T-cell clonal expansion were also seen in some patients who did not respond. At doses of 0.1 to 3.0 mg/kg, clonal expansion of both CD4+ and CD8+ blood T cells was observed from baseline to week 6.

V lost 0 bases and J lost 9 bases, and the count of bases not matched to a germline gene is 9. The germline V gene gives CDR1 as SGHRS and CDR2 as YFSETQ. Reading from cysteine to phenylalanine, the CDR3 counts 16 amino acids. Only the CDR3 part of the read is kept: 48 bases, read in frame from the first base. In regard to this clone: The specificity of this receptor is unknown. No much larger clone is present one base from it, and per-base qualities are unavailable.

The trial excluded patients who had a history of autoimmune disease or who were on systemic immunosuppression. Peripheral blood for TCR sequencing was collected from all dose cohorts at baseline, on cycle 4 day 1, and on cycle 7 day 1. Samples came from an open-label, multicenter, first-in-human phase I dose-escalation trial of ivuxolimab. Adults with locally advanced or metastatic melanoma, renal cell, hepatocellular, or head and neck squamous cell carcinoma were enrolled in the trial. CD4+ and CD8+ T cells were sorted separately from peripheral blood before TCR sequencing. Genomic DNA was extracted from sorted cells for sequencing of the TCRbeta CDR3 region. TCRbeta CDR3 regions were sequenced using the immunoSEQ Assay. TCRdb stores this immuneACCESS table with in-frame sequences only. Part of the clones is absent; in the studies checked, under half of the shortfall reflects unresolved V genes, and no reason is known for the rest. The sample data list 55,000 to 75,000 clones, and roughly 80% of these were observed just once. Clones ranked in the top ten supply 4% to 5% of the sample.

This receptor was taken from an adult with an advanced solid tumor such as melanoma, head and neck, liver or kidney cancer. The chain is made from TRBV5-1 and TRBJ2-1, and 10 junction bases match TRBD2. Here the sequenced sample was CD4+ or CD8+ T cells sorted from blood, taken in a trial of the OX40 agonist ivuxolimab. For the CDR3, the sequence is CASSLGLAGARREQFF. The nucleotides are TGCGCCAGCAGCTTGGGGCTAGCGGGGGCCCGTCGTGAGCAGTTCTTC.